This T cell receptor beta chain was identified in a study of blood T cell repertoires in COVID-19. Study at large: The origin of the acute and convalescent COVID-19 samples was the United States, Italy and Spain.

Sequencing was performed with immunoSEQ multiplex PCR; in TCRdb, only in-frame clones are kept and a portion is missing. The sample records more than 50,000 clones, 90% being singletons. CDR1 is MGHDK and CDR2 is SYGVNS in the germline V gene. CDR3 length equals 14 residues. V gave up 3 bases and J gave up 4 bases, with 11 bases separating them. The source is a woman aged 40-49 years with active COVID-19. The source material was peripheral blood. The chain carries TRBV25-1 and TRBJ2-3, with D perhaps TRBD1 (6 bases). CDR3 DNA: TGTGCCAGCAGTGATTTGACAGGCGCAGATACGCAGTATTTT. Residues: CASSDLTGADTQYF. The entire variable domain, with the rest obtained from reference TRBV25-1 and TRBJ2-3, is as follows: EADIYQTPRYLVIGTGKKITLECSQTMGHDKMYWYQQDPGMELHLIHYSYGVNSTEKGDLSSESTVSRIRTEHFPLTLESARPSHTSQYLCASSDLTGADTQYFGPGTRLTVL.